The T cell receptor beta chain under discussion was sequenced for a study of OX40 agonist ivuxolimab in advanced cancers. The cohort excluded patients with autoimmune disease history or systemic immunosuppression. Sampling of blood occurred at baseline, cycle 4 day 1, and cycle 7 day 1. Profiled with immunoSEQ multiplex PCR; TCRdb holds only in-frame clones, not every one. This table holds more than 70,000 clones, roughly 91% found once. Study observations and caveats: Patients who responded partially at 0.1-3.0 mg/kg showed clonal expansion ranking among the lowest. At doses 0.1 to 3.0 mg/kg, CD4+ and CD8+ clones expanded.

As regards this clone: What it binds is unknown.

This sequence was found in an adult with an advanced solid tumor such as melanoma, head and neck, liver or kidney cancer. Sequenced here: CD4+ or CD8+ T cells sorted from blood, sampled in a trial of the OX40 agonist ivuxolimab.

The DNA for the CDR3 is TGTGCCAGCAGCTTCAGAAGAACTAACTATGGCTACACCTTC. It encodes CASSFRRTNYGYTF. This chain links TRBV5-6 with TRBJ1-2; D gene uncertain. V lost 2 bases and J lost 0, with 8 bases in between. The CDR3 loop spans 14 amino acids. Germline CDR1 is SGHDT and CDR2 is YYEEEE.